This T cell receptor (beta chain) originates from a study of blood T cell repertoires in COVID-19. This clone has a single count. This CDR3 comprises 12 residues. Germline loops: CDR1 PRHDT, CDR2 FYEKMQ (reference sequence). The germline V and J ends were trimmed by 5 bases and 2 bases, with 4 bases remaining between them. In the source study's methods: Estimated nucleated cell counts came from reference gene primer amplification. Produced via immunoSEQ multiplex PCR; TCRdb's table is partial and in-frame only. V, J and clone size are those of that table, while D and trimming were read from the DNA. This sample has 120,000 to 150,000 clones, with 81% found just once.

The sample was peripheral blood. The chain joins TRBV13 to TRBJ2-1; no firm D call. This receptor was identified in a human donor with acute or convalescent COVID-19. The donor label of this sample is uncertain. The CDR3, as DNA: TGTGCCAGCAGCCTCGCCTACAATGAGCAGTTCTTC. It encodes CASSLAYNEQFF.